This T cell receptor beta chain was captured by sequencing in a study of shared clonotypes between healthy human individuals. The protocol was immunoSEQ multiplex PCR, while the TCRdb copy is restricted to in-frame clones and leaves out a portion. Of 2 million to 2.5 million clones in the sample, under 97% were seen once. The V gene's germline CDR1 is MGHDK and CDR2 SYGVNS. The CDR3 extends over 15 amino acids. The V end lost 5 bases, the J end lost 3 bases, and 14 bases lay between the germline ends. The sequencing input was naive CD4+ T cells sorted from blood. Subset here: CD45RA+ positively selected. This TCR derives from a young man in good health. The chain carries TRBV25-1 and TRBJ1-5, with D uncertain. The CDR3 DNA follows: TGTGCCAGCAGTCCCCATAAGGGTTTCAATCAGCCCCAGCATTTT. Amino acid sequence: CASSPHKGFNQPQHF.